Sequencing of this T cell receptor beta chain was carried out in a study of follicular helper T cells after annual influenza vaccination. Libraries were prepared by immunoSEQ multiplex PCR; TCRdb keeps only in-frame clonotypes and omits some of them. The sample has 15,000 or so clones, roughly 83% seen once. This CDR3 region has 14 residues. V lost 4 bases to trimming and J lost 6 bases; unmatched junction nucleotides: 3. CDR1 is SGHRS and CDR2 is YFSETQ in the germline V gene. Documented time point: 2014-2015 season, 7 days after vaccination. Community-dwelling subjects without influenza vaccination in the prior 6 months were enrolled.

The sample in question was CXCR5+ CD38- circulating T follicular helper cells from blood, obtained 7 days after influenza vaccination. Specified subset: circulating Tfh, non-naive CD4+CXCR5+PD-1+ (ICOS+CD38+ or ICOS-CD38-). This receptor was obtained from an adult who received the influenza vaccine. The rearrangement uses TRBV5-1 and TRBJ1-4; 10 nucleotides align to TRBD1. CDR3 in DNA: TGCGCCAGCAGCGGGACAGGGGTGGATGAAAAACTGTTTTTT. This translates into CASSGTGVDEKLFF.